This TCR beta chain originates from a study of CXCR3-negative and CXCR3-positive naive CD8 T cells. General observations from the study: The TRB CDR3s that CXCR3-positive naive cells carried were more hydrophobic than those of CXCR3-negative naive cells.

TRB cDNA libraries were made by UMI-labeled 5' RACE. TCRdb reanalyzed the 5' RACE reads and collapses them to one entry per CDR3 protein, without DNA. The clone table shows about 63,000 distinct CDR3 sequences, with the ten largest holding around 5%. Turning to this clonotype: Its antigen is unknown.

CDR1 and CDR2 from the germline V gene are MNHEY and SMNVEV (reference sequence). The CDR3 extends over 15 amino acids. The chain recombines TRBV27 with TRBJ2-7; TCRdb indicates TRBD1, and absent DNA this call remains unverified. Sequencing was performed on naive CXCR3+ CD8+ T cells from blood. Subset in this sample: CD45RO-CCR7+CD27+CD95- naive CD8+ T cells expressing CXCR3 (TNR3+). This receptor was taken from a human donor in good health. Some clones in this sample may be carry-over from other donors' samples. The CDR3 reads CASSQTGTEPYEQYF.